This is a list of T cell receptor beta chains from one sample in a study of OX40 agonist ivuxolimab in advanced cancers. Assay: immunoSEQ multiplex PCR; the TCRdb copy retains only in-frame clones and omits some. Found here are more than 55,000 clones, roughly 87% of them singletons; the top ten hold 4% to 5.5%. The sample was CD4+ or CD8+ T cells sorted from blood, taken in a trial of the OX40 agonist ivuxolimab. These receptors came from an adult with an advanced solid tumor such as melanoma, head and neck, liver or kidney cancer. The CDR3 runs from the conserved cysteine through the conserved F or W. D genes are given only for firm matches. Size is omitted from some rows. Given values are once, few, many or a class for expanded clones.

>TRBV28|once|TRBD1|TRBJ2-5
TGTGCCAGCAGTTATTCCGGGACAGGGGTGGAAGAGACCCAGTACTTC
CASSYSGTGVEETQYF
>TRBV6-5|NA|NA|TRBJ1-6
TGTGCCAGCAGTTCCCAGAATAATTCACCCCTCCACTTT
CASSSQNNSPLHF
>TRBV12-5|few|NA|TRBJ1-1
TGTGCTAGTGGTTTGGAGGCAGGCGAAGCTTTCTTT
CASGLEAGEAFF
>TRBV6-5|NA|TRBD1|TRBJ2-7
TGTGCCAGCAGCCGGGACAGGGTTTACGAGCAGTACTTC
CASSRDRVYEQYF
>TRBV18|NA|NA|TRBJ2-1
TGTGCCAGCCAAGTCTCCATTTCCTACAATGAGCAGTTCTTC
CASQVSISYNEQFF
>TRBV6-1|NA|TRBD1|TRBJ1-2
TGTGCCAGCAGGACGCAGGGGGCCTATGGCTACACCTTC
CASRTQGAYGYTF
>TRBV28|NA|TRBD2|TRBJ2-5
TGTGCCAGCAGTAAAGGGGGACTAGCGGGGCAAGAGACCCAGTACTTC
CASSKGGLAGQETQYF
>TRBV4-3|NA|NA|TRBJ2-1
TGCGCCAGCAGTCAAGATAGGGGTTTAAGCTCCTACAATGAGCAGTTCTTC
CASSQDRGLSSYNEQFF
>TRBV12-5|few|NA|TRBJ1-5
TGTGCTAGTGGTTTGGCCAAATGGGATCAGCCCCAGCATTTT
CASGLAKWDQPQHF
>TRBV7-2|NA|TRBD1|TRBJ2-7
TGTGCCAGCAGCCGGACAGGGGTGAACGAGCAGTACTTC
CASSRTGVNEQYF
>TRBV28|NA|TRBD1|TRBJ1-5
TGTGCCAGCAATCCCCAGGGACAGGGTTTCGGTAGCAATCAGCCCCAGCATTTT
CASNPQGQGFGSNQPQHF
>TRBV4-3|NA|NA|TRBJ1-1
TGCGCCAGCAGCCAAGATAGAGGGGATTCGTACACTGAAGCTTTCTTT
CASSQDRGDSYTEAFF
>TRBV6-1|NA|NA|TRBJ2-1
TGTGCCAGCAGCGAACAACCGGATGGTGCGGCTTACAATGAGCAGTTCTTC
CASSEQPDGAAYNEQFF
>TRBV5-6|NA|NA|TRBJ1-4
TGTGCCAGCAGCTTGGATGGGCTCGGACATGAAAAACTGTTTTTT
CASSLDGLGHEKLFF
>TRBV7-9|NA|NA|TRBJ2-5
TGTGCCAGCAGCTTAGCAACCGGGGTACAAGAGACCCAGTACTTC
CASSLATGVQETQYF
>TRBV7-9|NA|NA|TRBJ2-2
TGTGCCAGCAGCTTGACAAACACCGGGGAGCTGTTTTTT
CASSLTNTGELFF
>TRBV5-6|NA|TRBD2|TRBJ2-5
TGTGCCAGCAGGACACTAGCGGGGGATGGAGAGACCCAGTACTTC
CASRTLAGDGETQYF
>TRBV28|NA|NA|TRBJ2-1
TGTGCCAGCAGTAGCCACCTAGCAGTCTCCTACAATGAGCAGTTCTTC
CASSSHLAVSYNEQFF
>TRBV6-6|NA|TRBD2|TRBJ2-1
TGTGCCAGCAGCCAAACTAGCGGCCCCGCTGAGCAGTTCTTC
CASSQTSGPAEQFF
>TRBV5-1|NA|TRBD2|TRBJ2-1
TGCGCCAGCCACGTGGCGGGAGCGACATCCTACAATGAGCAGTTCTTC
CASHVAGATSYNEQFF
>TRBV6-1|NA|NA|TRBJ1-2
TGTGCCAGCAGTGGAGGGGATGGCTACACCTTC
CASSGGDGYTF
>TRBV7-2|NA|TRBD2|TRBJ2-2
TGTGCCAGCAGCTTAAAGGGACTAGCGTTTTCAGGAGGGGAGCTGTTTTTT
CASSLKGLAFSGGELFF
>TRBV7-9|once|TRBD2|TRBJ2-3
TGTGCCAGCAGCTCCGGGACTAGCATAGATACGCAGTATTTT
CASSSGTSIDTQYF
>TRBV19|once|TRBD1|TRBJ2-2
TGTGCCAGTAGTAAACAGGGGTTTGGCGGGGAGCTGTTTTTT
CASSKQGFGGELFF
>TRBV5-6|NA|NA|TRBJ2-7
TGTGCCAGCAGCTCCAGCTCCTACGAGCAGTACTTC
CASSSSSYEQYF
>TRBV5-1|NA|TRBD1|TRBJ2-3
TGCGCCAGCAGCCCCAAGACAGGGAGTTTGGGCACAGATACGCAGTATTTT
CASSPKTGSLGTDTQYF
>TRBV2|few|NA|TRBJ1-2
TGTGCCAGCAGTGAAGTGGCAGCAGCCCAAGGTGGCTACACCTTC
CASSEVAAAQGGYTF
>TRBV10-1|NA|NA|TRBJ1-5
TGCGCCAGCAGTGGGGAAAATCAGCCCCAGCATTTT
CASSGENQPQHF
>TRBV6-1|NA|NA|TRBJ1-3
TGTGCCAGCAGTGATTACTCTGGAAACACCATATATTTT
CASSDYSGNTIYF
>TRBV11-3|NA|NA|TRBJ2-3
TGTGCCAGCAGCGGAGTCTCAGATACGCAGTATTTT
CASSGVSDTQYF
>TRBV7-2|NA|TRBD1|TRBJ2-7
TGTGCCAGCAGCTTAGTGGGACAGGGCTACGAGCAGTACTTC
CASSLVGQGYEQYF
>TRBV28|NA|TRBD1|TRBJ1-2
TGTGCCACCGCGGGACAGAATACCAACTATGGCTACACCTTC
CATAGQNTNYGYTF
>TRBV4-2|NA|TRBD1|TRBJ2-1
TGTGCCAGCAGCCAGACCGGGACAGCGAACAATGAGCAGTTCTTC
CASSQTGTANNEQFF
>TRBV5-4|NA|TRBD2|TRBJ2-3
TGTGCCAGCAGCGTGACTAGCGGGAAAACGGTAGATACGCAGTATTTT
CASSVTSGKTVDTQYF
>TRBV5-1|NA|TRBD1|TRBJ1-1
TGCGCCAGCAGCTCGGTACAGGACAGGACTGAAGCTTTCTTT
CASSSVQDRTEAFF
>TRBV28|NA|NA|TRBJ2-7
TGTGCCAGCAGTTTAGCCCTCGGGCAGGGAGCAACCTACGAGCAGTACTTC
CASSLALGQGATYEQYF
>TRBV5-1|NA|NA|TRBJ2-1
TGCGCCAGCAGCTCCTCCCTCGGCTCCTACAATGAGCAGTTCTTC
CASSSSLGSYNEQFF
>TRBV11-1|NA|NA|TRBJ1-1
TGTGCCAGCAGCTTAGCGCAAGGGCAGAACACTGAAGCTTTCTTT
CASSLAQGQNTEAFF
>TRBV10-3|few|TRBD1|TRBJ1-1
TGTACGACAGGGGGAGACTCGAACACTGAAGCTTTCTTT
CTTGGDSNTEAFF
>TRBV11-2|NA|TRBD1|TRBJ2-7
TGTGCCAGCAGCTTAGTACATTCAGGGGGCTACGAGCAGTACTTC
CASSLVHSGGYEQYF
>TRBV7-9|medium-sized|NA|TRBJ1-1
TGTGCCAGCGGCCTGAGAGAAAACACTGAAGCTTTCTTT
CASGLRENTEAFF